The 19 T cell receptor beta chains below come from one sample, sequenced in a study of regulatory T cells in long-lasting Graves disease (dated by TCRdb to the early 2020s). Explained via the paper, the time point label denotes: persistent/refractory GD, antithyroid drugs over 5 years with positive TRAb. RNA was extracted from PBMCs in TRIzol for both TCR sequencing and RNA sequencing. Library generation was performed with multiplex PCR. TCRdb lists the instrument as Illumina HiSeq 4000. To build TCR beta libraries, CDR3 regions were amplified by Arm-PCR using iRepertoire HTBI primers. TCRdb itself trimmed the public reads at Q25 with fastp, ran MiXCR and retained productive beta chains. Under each unique CDR3 protein, matching rows form one entry showing the most common genes and DNA. This sample lists 300,000 to 500,000 distinct CDR3 sequences; roughly 20% were detected once. The ten top clones hold roughly 20% of the sample.

Here the sequenced sample was peripheral blood mononuclear cells (PBMCs), taken when the disease was refractory, from a patient treated with antithyroid drugs. The receptor source for this set is a female donor with Graves disease.

This clonotype showed up many times. The chain is built from TRBV12-3 or TRBV12-4 and TRBJ1-2; 9 nucleotides match TRBD1. V was pared by 5 bases and J by 2 bases, with 6 bases of the junction left unmatched. The CDR3 extends over 15 amino acids. The CDR3 is CASSGQGKSNYGYTF. For the CDR3, the DNA is TGTGCCAGCAGTGGACAGGGGAAATCAAACTATGGCTACACCTTC.

This clonotype was picked up a small number of times. The V gene is TRBV6-1, the J gene TRBJ1-5; unclear D gene. In germline, CDR1 is MNHNS, CDR2 SASEGT. The CDR3 spans 14 residues. Trimming took off 4 bases at V and 0 bases at J, with 7 bases between the two ends. Here the CDR3 DNA reads TGTGCCAGCAGTGTAAATTATAGCAATCAGCCCCAGCATTTT. It specifies CASSVNYSNQPQHF.

This clonotype turned up a few times. The chain recombines TRBV20-1 with TRBJ1-1; a weak D match, TRBD1 (6 bases). Germline CDR1 reads DFQATT; CDR2 reads SNEGSKA (reference sequence). The CDR3 has 13 residues. The ends were cut back, 6 bases at V and 5 bases at J, with 16 bases in the middle. CDR3: CSAPHLRGTEAFF. CDR3 sequence (DNA): TGCAGTGCCCCCCACCTAAGGGGGACTGAAGCTTTCTTT.

This clonotype was detected ten times or more. This sequence joins TRBV28 and TRBJ2-5, with 7 bases fitting TRBD1. The CDR3 contains 14 residues. Germline values: CDR1 MDHEN, CDR2 SYDVKM. J lost 4 bases, V lost 5 bases, and 7 bases had no gene match. In DNA, the CDR3 is TGTGCCAGCAGTGCACAGGGGCCTTCAGAGACCCAGTACTTC. It encodes CASSAQGPSETQYF.

The chain carries TRBV28 and TRBJ2-2; 10 nucleotides align to TRBD2. Germline V gene sequence: CDR1 MDHEN, CDR2 SYDVKM. The ends lost 3 bases at V and 5 bases at J; junction bases unmatched: 9. The CDR3 spans 17 residues. Here the CDR3 reads CASSFGIAGGRTGELFF. The CDR3 bases are TGTGCCAGCAGTTTCGGGATAGCGGGAGGTCGGACCGGGGAGCTGTTTTTT.

This clonotype was recorded a few times. The chain joins TRBV12-3 or TRBV12-4 to TRBJ2-7; possibly TRBD1 or TRBD2 for D (5 bases each). Trimming took off 9 bases at V and 5 bases at J, with 14 bases between the two ends. The CDR3 covers 12 residues. The CDR3 here is CASGFGTHEQYF. For the CDR3, the DNA is TGTGCCAGTGGGTTTGGGACCCACGAGCAGTACTTC.

On this clonotype: One end of the junction varies from germline; a read error may be responsible. J is TRBJ2-7 and V is TRBV7-6; either TRBD1 or TRBD2 may supply D (5 bases each). Per the germline V gene, CDR1 is SGHVS and CDR2 is FNYEAQ. The CDR3 runs to 15 residues. This CDR3 is CASSPGTESSYGQYF. The CDR3 DNA reads TGTGCCAGCAGCCCCGGGACCGAGAGCTCCTACGGGCAGTACTTC.

V gene TRBV19 combines with J gene TRBJ2-5; tentatively, D is TRBD2 (5 bases). The germline V gene encodes CDR1 LNHDA and CDR2 SQIVND (reference sequence). Trimming stripped 1 base from V and 5 bases from J, with 11 bases between. There are 14 residues in the CDR3. The CDR3, as DNA: TGTGCCAGTAGTATAGCGGGAAGGTATGAGACCCAGTACTTC. Protein: CASSIAGRYETQYF.

This clonotype has a count of ten or more. The CDR3 reads CSHRPLLYGYTF. The CDR3 DNA follows: TGCAGTCATAGACCCCTCCTCTATGGCTACACCTTC. V usage is TRBV20-1 and J usage is TRBJ1-2; D unclear. This CDR3 is built from 12 residues. V was pared by 8 bases and J by 4 bases, with 14 bases between. Germline CDR1 reads DFQATT; CDR2 reads SNEGSKA (reference sequence).

This clonotype was seen more than once but under ten times. The chain is built from TRBV25-1 and TRBJ1-1; D is possibly TRBD1 (6 bases). V lost 1 base, J lost 0 bases, and 12 bases lay in between. The germline CDR1 and CDR2 sequences are MGHDK and SYGVNS. This CDR3 region has 16 residues. CDR3 region: CASSELGKGVNTEAFF. The DNA of the CDR3 is TGTGCCAGCAGTGAATTGGGCAAGGGGGTGAACACTGAAGCTTTCTTT.

This clonotype was counted at least ten times. J is TRBJ1-2 and V is TRBV30; D unresolved. V was cut by 0 bases and J by 2 bases, with 13 bases left in between. Germline CDR1 reads GTSNPN; CDR2 reads SVGIG (reference sequence). There are 15 residues in the CDR3. The CDR3 DNA follows: TGTGCCTGGAGTGTAGGAGTGGACGGAAACTATGGCTACACCTTC. It is translated as CAWSVGVDGNYGYTF.

The chain links TRBV7-2 to TRBJ2-3, with TRBD2 matching over 13 bases. Germline values: CDR1 SGHTA, CDR2 FQGNSA. With V trimmed by 5 bases and J by 2 bases, 10 bases remained unmatched. This CDR3 comprises 18 residues. The CDR3 region is CASSRRRTSGRNTDTQYF. DNA for the CDR3: TGTGCCAGCAGCCGTAGAAGGACTAGCGGGAGAAACACAGATACGCAGTATTTT. Filled out from reference TRBV7-2 and TRBJ2-3, the complete variable domain reads GAGVSQSPSNKVTEKGKDVELRCDPISGHTALYWYRQSLGQGLEFLIYFQGNSAPDKSGLPSDRFSAERTGGSVSTLTIQRTQQEDSAVYLCASSRRRTSGRNTDTQYFGPGTRLTVL.

V is TRBV11-2 and J is TRBJ2-7, with 13 nucleotides matching TRBD2. V lost 3 bases to trimming and J lost 1 base; unmatched junction nucleotides: 12. The CDR3 totals 19 residues. Germline CDR1 reads SGHAT; CDR2 reads FQNNGV. CDR3 region: CASSFRGGLAGAGSYEQYF. CDR3 in DNA: TGTGCCAGCAGCTTCCGAGGAGGACTAGCGGGAGCTGGGTCCTACGAGCAGTACTTC.

A few counts support this clonotype. One end of the junction fails to match germline, which may point to a read error. The chain couples TRBV7-8 to TRBJ2-1; the D call may be TRBD1 or TRBD2 (5 bases each). This CDR3 is built from 16 residues. The germline gives CDR1 SGHVS, CDR2 FQNEAQ. CDR3 nucleotides: TGTGCCAGCAGCCCTCGGGACCTAGGACGCTACAATGGGCAGTTCTTC. This translates into CASSPRDLGRYNGQFF. The full variable domain, completed using reference TRBV7-8 and TRBJ2-1, is GAGVSQSPRYKVAKRGQDVALRCDPISGHVSLFWYQQALGQGPEFLTYFQNEAQLDKSGLPSDRFFAERPEGSVSTLKIQRTQQEDSAVYLCASSPRDLGRYNGQFFGPGTRLTVL.

Concerning this clonotype: This may arise from a read error, as a much more abundant clone is one base away. The chain uses TRBV28 and TRBJ1-4; 7 bases are shared with TRBD1. The CDR3 totals 14 residues. Germline V gene data show CDR1 as MDHEN and CDR2 as SYDVKM. J gave up 5 bases and V 7 bases, and 7 bases lay outside the gene matches. The CDR3 DNA is TGTGCCAGCATAGACCGGGACAGAAATGAAAAACTGTTTTTT. It is translated as CASIDRDRNEKLFF.

At least ten counts were recorded for this clonotype. The rearrangement uses TRBV20-1 and TRBJ1-1; D gene unclear. The CDR3 runs to 13 residues. Germline loops: CDR1 DFQATT, CDR2 SNEGSKA (reference sequence). The V and J ends lost 5 bases and 4 bases respectively, with 14 bases between them. The CDR3 spells CSAAFEGSTEAFF. CDR3 coding DNA: TGCAGTGCTGCATTTGAAGGGAGCACTGAAGCTTTCTTT.

This clonotype was seen at least ten times. The rearrangement uses TRBV6-5 and TRBJ2-7; D may be TRBD1 (5 bases). In germline, CDR1 is MNHEY, CDR2 SVGAGI. The CDR3 loop spans 12 amino acids. The V end was cut by 1 base, the J end by 6 bases, with 7 bases between. CDR3 sequence reads: CASSYFGAEQYF. CDR3 bases: TGTGCCAGCAGTTACTTTGGGGCCGAGCAGTACTTC.

This clonotype was picked up a small number of times. The V call is TRBV6-6, the J call TRBJ2-2; no definite D call. Germline V CDR1 and CDR2: MNHNY, SVGAGI (reference sequence). The length of the CDR3 is 15 residues. V lost 0 bases and J lost 4, with 9 bases in between. This chain's CDR3 is CASSYSEWGTGELFF. The CDR3 DNA reads TGTGCCAGCAGTTACTCGGAATGGGGCACCGGGGAGCTGTTTTTT.

This clonotype occurred many times. The chain is built from TRBV28 and TRBJ1-2; D uncertain. V was cut by 3 bases and J by 2 bases, with 4 bases left in between. Germline values: CDR1 MDHEN, CDR2 SYDVKM. CDR3 length: 12 residues. CDR3 DNA sequence: TGTGCCAGCAGTTTCCTAAACTATGGCTACACCTTC. This sequence encodes CASSFLNYGYTF.